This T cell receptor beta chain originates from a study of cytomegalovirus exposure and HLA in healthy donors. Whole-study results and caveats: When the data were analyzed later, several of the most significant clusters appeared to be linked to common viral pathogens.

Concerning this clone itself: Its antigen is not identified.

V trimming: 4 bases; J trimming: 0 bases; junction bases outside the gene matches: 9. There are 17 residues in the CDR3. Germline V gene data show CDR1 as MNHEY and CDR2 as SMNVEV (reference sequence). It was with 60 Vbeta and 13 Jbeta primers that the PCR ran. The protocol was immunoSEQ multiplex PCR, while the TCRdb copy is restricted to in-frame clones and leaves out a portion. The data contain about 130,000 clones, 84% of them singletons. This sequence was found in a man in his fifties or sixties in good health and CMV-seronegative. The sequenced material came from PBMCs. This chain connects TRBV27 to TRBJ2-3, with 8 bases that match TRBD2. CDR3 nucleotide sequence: TGTGCCAGCAGTTCCACCCTAGCGGGTGATAGCACAGATACGCAGTATTTT. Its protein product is CASSSTLAGDSTDTQYF.